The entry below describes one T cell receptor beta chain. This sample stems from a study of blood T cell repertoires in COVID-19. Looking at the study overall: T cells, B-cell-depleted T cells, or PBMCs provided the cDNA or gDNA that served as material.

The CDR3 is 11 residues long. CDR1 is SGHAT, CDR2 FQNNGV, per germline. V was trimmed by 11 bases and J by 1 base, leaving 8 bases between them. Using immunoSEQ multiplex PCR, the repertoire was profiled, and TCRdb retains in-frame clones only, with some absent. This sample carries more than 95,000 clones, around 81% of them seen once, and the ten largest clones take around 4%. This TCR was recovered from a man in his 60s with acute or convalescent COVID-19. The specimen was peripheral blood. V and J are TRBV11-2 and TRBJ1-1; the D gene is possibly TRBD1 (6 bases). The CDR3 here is CALQGNTEAFF. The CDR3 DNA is TGTGCCCTACAGGGGAACACTGAAGCTTTCTTT.